This T cell receptor beta chain was profiled in a study of blood T cell repertoires in COVID-19 (dated by TCRdb to the early 2020s). About the full investigation: Samples from collaborators originated in the United States, Italy and Spain and spanned both the acute and convalescent phases of COVID-19. The material from the prospective study consisted of cDNA or gDNA derived from T cells, B-cell-depleted T cells, or PBMCs. The samples were drawn from the first 160 participants of the ongoing ImmuneRACE study and from over 950 subjects provided by 6 global collaborators. The dataset comprised deeply sampled blood TCRbeta repertoires from subjects exposed to, actively infected with, or recovered from COVID-19. HLA class I and class II types, where available, came from metadata supplied by the sample provider rather than from assay-based typing. Sample metadata almost always included a de-identified subject ID, COVID-19 status, age in years and sex. A freely available public database, intended as a resource for researchers studying the immune response to SARS-CoV-2, is where the repertoires were released.

In regard to this clone: The antigen it binds to is not known. Base qualities are not provided; no much larger clone lies one nucleotide away.

The immunoSEQ Assay, a bias-controlled multiplex PCR, was used to amplify TCRbeta CDR3 regions from genomic DNA. As for the original processing: The number of nucleated cells in each sample was estimated from the amplification of reference gene primers within the assay. Sequence reads were collapsed and filtered to measure the absolute abundance of every unique TCRbeta CDR3 rearrangement. For each sample, productive Simpson clonality was calculated as the square root of Simpson's diversity index over productive rearrangements. This immuneACCESS table, as held by TCRdb, lists in-frame sequences with V and J called but not all clones. Of the missing ones, under half trace to an unresolved V gene in checked studies; the others have no known cause. The V and J calls and clone size come from that table; D and trimming were worked out from the DNA. Recorded for this sample are about 62,000 clones; roughly 72% of them occurred a single time. About 6.4% of the sample lies in the top ten.

Overall study results and their limits: The quantity of clinical and demographic metadata differed by source and by participant and was supplied without curation.

The collaborating institutions used their own protocols to collect whole blood in K2EDTA tubes. For TCRbeta analysis, collaborators shipped samples as frozen whole blood, isolated PBMCs, or DNA extracted from either of those sample types. Including cysteine and phenylalanine, the CDR3 has 13 amino acids. Only the CDR3 portion is preserved as DNA: 39 bases, with reading frame beginning at the first base. Via the germline V gene, CDR1 is LGHNT and CDR2 FRNRAP. Relative to germline, V is missing 6 bases and J is missing 5 bases, with 6 bases of the junction outside any gene match. Source material: peripheral blood. This TCR came from a woman aged 50 to 60 with active or convalescent COVID-19. The rearrangement combines TRBV12-5 with TRBJ2-7, with 8 bases in between that match TRBD1. The CDR3 protein: CASGNGQGNEQYF. The DNA is as follows: TGTGCTAGTGGCAACGGACAGGGAAACGAGCAGTACTTC.